What follows describes a single TCR beta chain. The record originates from a study of blood T cell repertoires in COVID-19. Overall study context: Both acute and convalescent COVID-19 samples were obtained from the United States, Italy and Spain.

Trimming left V 6 bases short and J 1 base short, with 13 bases between. Germline loops: CDR1 MNHEY, CDR2 SVGAGI. CDR3 length equals 15 residues. TCRdb keeps only in-frame clones here, not all; method: immunoSEQ multiplex PCR. In the table there are 80,000 or so clones, about 82% of which are singletons. This chain links TRBV6-5 with TRBJ1-5, with D perhaps matching TRBD1 (6 bases). Material: peripheral blood. This clonotype originated in a man aged 45 to 65 with COVID-19, enrolled during active disease. Here the CDR3 reads CASSLYRGSNQPQHF. DNA for the CDR3: TGTGCCAGCAGCCTATATAGGGGGAGCAATCAGCCCCAGCATTTT.